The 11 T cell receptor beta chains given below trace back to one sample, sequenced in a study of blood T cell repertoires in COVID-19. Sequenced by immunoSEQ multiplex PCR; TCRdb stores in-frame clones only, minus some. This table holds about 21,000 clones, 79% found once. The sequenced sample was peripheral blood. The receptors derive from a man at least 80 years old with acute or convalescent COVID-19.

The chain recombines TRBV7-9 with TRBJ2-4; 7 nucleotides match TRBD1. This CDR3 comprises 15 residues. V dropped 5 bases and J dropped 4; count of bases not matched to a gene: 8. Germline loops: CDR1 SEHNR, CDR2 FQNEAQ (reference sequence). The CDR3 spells CASSPVRDSKNIQYF. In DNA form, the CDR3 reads TGTGCCAGCAGCCCCGTAAGGGACAGTAAAAACATTCAGTACTTC.

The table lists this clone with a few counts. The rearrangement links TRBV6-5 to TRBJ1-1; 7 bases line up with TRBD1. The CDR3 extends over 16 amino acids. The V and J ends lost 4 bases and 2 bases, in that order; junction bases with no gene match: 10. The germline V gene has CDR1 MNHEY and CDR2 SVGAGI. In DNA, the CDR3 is TGTGCCAGCAGTTCCGACAGGGTGAGAACCAACACTGAAGCTTTCTTT. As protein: CASSSDRVRTNTEAFF.

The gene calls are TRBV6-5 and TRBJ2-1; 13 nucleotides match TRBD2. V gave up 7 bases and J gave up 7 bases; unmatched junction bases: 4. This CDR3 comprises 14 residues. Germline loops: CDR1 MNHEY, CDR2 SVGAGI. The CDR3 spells CASTRLAGGNEQFF. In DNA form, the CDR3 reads TGTGCCAGCACCAGACTAGCGGGAGGAAATGAGCAGTTCTTC.

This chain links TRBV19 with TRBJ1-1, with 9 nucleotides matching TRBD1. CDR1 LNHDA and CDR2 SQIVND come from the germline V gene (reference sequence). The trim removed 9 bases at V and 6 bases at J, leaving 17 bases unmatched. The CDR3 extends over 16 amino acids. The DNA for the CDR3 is TGTGCCAGCTGCACAACAGGGGGCGCATCTAACGCTGAAGCTTTCTTT. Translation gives CASCTTGGASNAEAFF.

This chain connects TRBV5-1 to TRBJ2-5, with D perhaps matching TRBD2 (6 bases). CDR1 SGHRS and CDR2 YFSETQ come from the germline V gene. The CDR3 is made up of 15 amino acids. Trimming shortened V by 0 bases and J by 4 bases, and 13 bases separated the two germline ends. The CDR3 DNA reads TGCGCCAGCAGCTTGGCCGTCAGGGAGGTAGAGACCCAGTACTTC. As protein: CASSLAVREVETQYF.

The CDR3 DNA reads as TGTGCCAGCGAAGAGAATAACTATGGCTACACCTTC. Protein sequence: CASEENNYGYTF. The J gene is TRBJ1-2, the V gene TRBV6-5; D gene uncertain. The length of the CDR3 is 12 residues. The V gene lost 8 bases and the J gene lost 1 base, with 8 bases spanning the gap. Germline V lookup: CDR1 MNHEY, CDR2 SVGAGI.

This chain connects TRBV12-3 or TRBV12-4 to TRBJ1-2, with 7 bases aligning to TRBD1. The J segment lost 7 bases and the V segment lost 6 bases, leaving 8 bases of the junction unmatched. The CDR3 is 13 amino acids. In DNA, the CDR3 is TGTGCCAGCAGCCGGGAGGGGGCTGGTGGCTACACCTTC. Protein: CASSREGAGGYTF.

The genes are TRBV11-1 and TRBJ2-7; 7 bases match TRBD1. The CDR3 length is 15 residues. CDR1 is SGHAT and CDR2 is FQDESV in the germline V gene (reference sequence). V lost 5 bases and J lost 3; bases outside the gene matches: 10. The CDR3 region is CASSRRRTGNYEQYF. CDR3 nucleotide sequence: TGTGCCAGCAGCCGACGTAGGACAGGTAACTACGAGCAGTACTTC.

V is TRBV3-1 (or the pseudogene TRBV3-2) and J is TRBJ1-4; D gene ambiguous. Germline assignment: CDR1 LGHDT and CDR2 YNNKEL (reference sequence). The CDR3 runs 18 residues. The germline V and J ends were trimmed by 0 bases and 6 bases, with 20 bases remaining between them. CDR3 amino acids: CASSQEAREGYYHEKLFF. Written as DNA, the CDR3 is TGTGCCAGCAGCCAAGAAGCCCGCGAGGGATACTACCATGAAAAACTGTTTTTT.

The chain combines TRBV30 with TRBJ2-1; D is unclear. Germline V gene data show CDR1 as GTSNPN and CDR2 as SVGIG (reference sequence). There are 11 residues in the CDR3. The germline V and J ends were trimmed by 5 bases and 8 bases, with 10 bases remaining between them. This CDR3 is CAWASVDEQFF. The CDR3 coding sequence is TGTGCCTGGGCTAGTGTAGATGAGCAGTTCTTC. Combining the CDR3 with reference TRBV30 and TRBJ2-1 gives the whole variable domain SQTIHQWPATLVQPVGSPLSLECTVEGTSNPNLYWYRQAAGRGLQLLFYSVGIGQISSEVPQNLSASRPQDRQFILSSKKLLLSDSGFYLCAWASVDEQFFGPGTRLTVL.

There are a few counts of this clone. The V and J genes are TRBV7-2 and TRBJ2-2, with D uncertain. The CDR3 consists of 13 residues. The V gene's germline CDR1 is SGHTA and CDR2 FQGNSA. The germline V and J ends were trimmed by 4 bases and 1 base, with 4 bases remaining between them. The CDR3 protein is CASSSKNTGELFF. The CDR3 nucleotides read TGTGCCAGCAGCTCTAAGAACACCGGGGAGCTGTTTTTT.